These 29 T cell receptor beta chains were sequenced from one sample in a study of cytomegalovirus exposure and HLA in healthy donors. The study ran its PCR with 60 Vbeta and 13 Jbeta primers. Measured with immunoSEQ multiplex PCR; TCRdb has only the in-frame clones, and not every one. Of about 220,000 clones listed, more than 65% are singletons. Sequencing was done on a sample of PBMCs. All receptors come from a woman under 40 in good health and CMV-seronegative.

J is TRBJ2-7 and V is TRBV11-3; D call uncertain. V was trimmed by 0 bases and J by 0 bases, leaving 6 bases between them. CDR3 length equals 14 residues. CDR1 and CDR2 (germline): SGHNT, YENEEA. The CDR3, as DNA: TGTGCCAGCAGCTTAGACGGTCTCTCCTACGAGCAGTACTTC. Translated, it gives CASSLDGLSYEQYF. Based on the CDR3 plus reference TRBV11-3 and TRBJ2-7, the full variable domain is EAGVVQSPRYKIIEKKQPVAFWCNPISGHNTLYWYLQNLGQGPELLIRYENEEAVDDSQLPKDRFSAERLKGVDSTLKIQPAELGDSAVYLCASSLDGLSYEQYFGPGTRLTVT.

This clone showed up just a few times. J is TRBJ2-7 and V is TRBV4-2, with 7 bases that match TRBD1. This CDR3 has 15 amino acids. V lost 4 bases to trimming and J lost 0 bases; unmatched junction nucleotides: 6. Germline CDR1 and CDR2: LGHNA and YNFKEQ. CDR3 sequence (DNA): TGTGCCAGCAGCCCAGGACAGGCGGACTCCTACGAGCAGTACTTC. Translating gives CASSPGQADSYEQYF.

The J gene is TRBJ1-2, the V gene TRBV7-3, with 11 bases that match TRBD1. CDR3 length: 14 residues. The trim removed 4 bases at V and 6 bases at J, leaving 4 bases unmatched. Germline loops: CDR1 SGHTA, CDR2 FQGTGA. This CDR3 reads CASSWTGGADGYTF. The DNA for the CDR3 is TGTGCCAGCAGCTGGACAGGGGGCGCGGATGGCTACACCTTC.

The gene calls are TRBV5-8 and TRBJ1-5; perhaps TRBD1 as D (5 bases). The CDR3 runs to 14 residues. Germline CDR1 SGHTS, CDR2 YDEGEE. Between the trimmed V and J ends, which lost 4 bases and 3 bases, there was a span of 11 bases. DNA for the CDR3: TGTGCCAGCAGCCTGGGACTCACCAATCAGCCCCAGCATTTT. Amino acids: CASSLGLTNQPQHF. The whole variable domain, remainder taken from reference TRBV5-8 and TRBJ1-5, is EAGVTQSPTHLIKTRGQQATLRCSPISGHTSVYWYQQALGLGLQFLLWYDEGEERNRGNFPPRFSGRQFPNYSSELNVNALELEDSALYLCASSLGLTNQPQHFGDGTRLSIL.

As for this clone: Additional DNA sequences in this sample encode the identical CDR3. The rearrangement links TRBV15 to TRBJ1-2, with 7 nucleotides matching TRBD1. Germline CDR1 and CDR2: LNHNV and YYDKDF (reference sequence). Losses at the gene ends were 0 bases for V and 5 bases for J; bases not matched to a gene: 6. The CDR3 runs 15 residues. This chain's CDR3 is CATSRDYGTAYGYTF. CDR3 nucleotide sequence: TGTGCCACCAGCAGAGATTACGGGACAGCGTATGGCTACACCTTC.

This rearrangement joins TRBV20-1 to TRBJ1-2; tentative D call: TRBD1 (6 bases). Germline V lookup: CDR1 DFQATT, CDR2 SNEGSKA (reference sequence). The CDR3 is 11 amino acids. V was pared by 4 bases and J by 4 bases, with 7 bases between. In DNA, the CDR3 is TGCAGTGCTACCAGGGGCTATGGCTACACCTTC. This gives the protein CSATRGYGYTF.

This chain links TRBV9 with TRBJ2-3, with 14 bases matching TRBD2. The CDR3 runs 20 residues. Germline V gene lookup returns CDR1 SGDLS and CDR2 YYNGEE. V lost 4 bases and J lost 3; bases outside the gene matches: 16. The DNA for the CDR3 is TGTGCCAGCAGCCAACCCGGGGGACTAGCGGGAGTCAGCCCAACAGATACGCAGTATTTT. It codes for CASSQPGGLAGVSPTDTQYF.

The chain carries TRBV9 and TRBJ2-3; TRBD2 agrees at 9 bases. Losses at the gene ends were 0 bases for V and 8 bases for J; bases not matched to a gene: 7. Germline CDR1 SGDLS, CDR2 YYNGEE. This CDR3 region has 15 residues. CDR3 nucleotides: TGTGCCAGCAGCGTAGGTGGCGGGAGGGCCGGTACGCAGTATTTT. Its protein product is CASSVGGGRAGTQYF.

This clone has just a few counts. The rearrangement uses TRBV19 and TRBJ2-7; D is possibly TRBD2 (6 bases). The CDR3 is made up of 15 amino acids. Between the trimmed V and J ends, which lost 3 bases and 0 bases, there was a span of 12 bases. Germline CDR1 and CDR2: LNHDA and SQIVND (reference sequence). CDR3 residues: CASSMRGAGSYEQYF. The CDR3 DNA follows: TGTGCCAGTAGTATGAGGGGAGCGGGCTCCTACGAGCAGTACTTC.

V gene TRBV28 combines with J gene TRBJ1-1; possible D gene TRBD1, 6 bases. The CDR3 is made up of 16 amino acids. Deletions cut 5 bases from V and 11 bases from J, with 27 bases between. CDR1 is MDHEN and CDR2 is SYDVKM in the germline V gene. CDR3 bases: TGTGCCAGCAGTATCTCACAGGGACCGGGCTTAGGTAGGGCTTTCTTT. Its protein is CASSISQGPGLGRAFF. Full variable domain (missing parts from reference TRBV28 and TRBJ1-1): DVKVTQSSRYLVKRTGEKVFLECVQDMDHENMFWYRQDPGLGLRLIYFSYDVKMKEKGDIPEGYSVSREKKERFSLILESASTNQTSMYLCASSISQGPGLGRAFFGQGTRLTVV.

The chain uses TRBV7-2 and TRBJ2-5, with 13 bases that match TRBD2. Germline CDR1 SGHTA, CDR2 FQGNSA. The trim removed 5 bases at V and 0 bases at J, leaving 3 bases unmatched. The CDR3 spans 16 residues. The CDR3 here is CASSRTSGSYQETQYF. The CDR3 region has the DNA TGTGCCAGCAGCCGGACTAGCGGGAGTTACCAAGAGACCCAGTACTTC.

The chain carries TRBV5-1 and TRBJ2-1; D unresolved. The germline V gene has CDR1 SGHRS and CDR2 YFSETQ. This CDR3 spans 13 amino acids. Trimming removed 0 bases at V and 5 bases at J, with 6 bases between. CDR3 amino acids: CASSLVLDNEQFF. CDR3 nucleotide sequence: TGCGCCAGCAGCTTGGTTCTAGACAATGAGCAGTTCTTC. Variable domain in full (rest from reference TRBV5-1 and TRBJ2-1): KAGVTQTPRYLIKTRGQQVTLSCSPISGHRSVSWYQQTPGQGLQFLFEYFSETQRNKGNFPGRFSGRQFSNSRSEMNVSTLELGDSALYLCASSLVLDNEQFFGPGTRLTVL.

The gene calls are TRBV29-1 and TRBJ1-1; no reliable D call. V lost 8 bases and J 0 bases, leaving 7 bases between the germline ends. This CDR3 spans 11 amino acids. The germline V gene encodes CDR1 SQVTM and CDR2 ANQGSEA. The CDR3 reads CSSRVNTEAFF. In DNA, the CDR3 is TGCAGCTCCCGGGTGAACACTGAAGCTTTCTTT.

This sequence joins TRBV7-9 and TRBJ2-1; possibly TRBD1 for D (5 bases). The CDR3 is 16 residues long. Germline-derived CDR1 and CDR2 are SEHNR and FQNEAQ (reference sequence). The V end lost 1 base, the J end lost 5 bases, and 15 bases lay between the germline ends. The CDR3 sequence is CASSLGPGQGHNEQFF. CDR3 nucleotide sequence: TGTGCCAGCAGCTTAGGCCCCGGCCAGGGCCACAATGAGCAGTTCTTC.

V usage is TRBV9 and J usage is TRBJ2-3, with 8 bases identical to TRBD2. Germline V CDR1 and CDR2: SGDLS, YYNGEE. V gave up 4 bases and J gave up 1 base; unmatched junction bases: 5. This CDR3 is built from 15 residues. CDR3 DNA sequence: TGTGCCAGCAGCCCTCTACTAGCGGGCACAGATACGCAGTATTTT. Protein: CASSPLLAGTDTQYF.

CDR3 protein: CASSAGQGNYGYTF. The CDR3 DNA is TGTGCCAGCAGCGCGGGACAGGGGAACTATGGCTACACCTTC. The chain links TRBV9 to TRBJ1-2; TRBD1 matches 10 bases. Germline lookup yields CDR1 SGDLS and CDR2 YYNGEE. With V trimmed by 3 bases and J by 2 bases, 1 base remained unmatched. The CDR3 spans 14 residues.

In DNA form, the CDR3 reads TGTGCCAGCAGCTTGGTCCCCAATGAGAGCAATGAGCAGTTCTTC. Residues: CASSLVPNESNEQFF. V and J are TRBV5-6 and TRBJ2-1; D uncertain. The V and J ends lost 0 bases and 6 bases respectively, with 13 bases between them. CDR3 size: 15 residues. The germline gives CDR1 SGHDT, CDR2 YYEEEE.

The J gene is TRBJ2-7, the V gene TRBV27, with 9 bases fitting TRBD2. From germline, CDR1 is MNHEY and CDR2 SMNVEV (reference sequence). The V gene end was trimmed by 6 bases and the J gene end by 2 bases; junction bases not matched to a gene: 14. The CDR3 covers 17 residues. The CDR3 region is CASSPKPRLADPYEQYF. The CDR3 nucleotides are TGTGCCAGCAGCCCAAAACCGAGACTAGCGGACCCCTACGAGCAGTACTTC.

V gene TRBV7-9 combines with J gene TRBJ2-7, with D possibly matching TRBD1 (5 bases). The germline V gene has CDR1 SEHNR and CDR2 FQNEAQ (reference sequence). V lost 4 bases and J lost 1, with 11 bases in between. This CDR3 has 14 amino acids. The CDR3 DNA reads TGTGCCAGCAGCTCTCCAGGGAATTCCTACGAGCAGTACTTC. Its translation: CASSSPGNSYEQYF.

The chain recombines TRBV27 with TRBJ2-7, with 11 bases that match TRBD2. This CDR3 has 14 amino acids. Germline assignment: CDR1 MNHEY and CDR2 SMNVEV (reference sequence). Unmatched junction bases numbered 2, after V lost 4 bases and J lost 3 bases. The CDR3 here is CASSSLAGGYEQYF. CDR3 bases: TGTGCCAGCAGTTCGCTAGCGGGGGGCTACGAGCAGTACTTC.

This clone was found a few times. The chain couples TRBV9 to TRBJ1-6; possibly TRBD1 for D (5 bases). V lost 1 base, J lost 7 bases, and 9 bases lay in between. The germline V gene has CDR1 SGDLS and CDR2 YYNGEE. This CDR3 is 14 amino acids long. In nucleotides, the CDR3 is TGTGCCAGCAGCGTACAGGGATACAATTCACCCCTCCACTTT. Translation: CASSVQGYNSPLHF.

There are a few counts of this clone. V is TRBV30 and J is TRBJ1-2; maybe TRBD1 (6 bases). The V end lost 2 bases, the J end lost 3 bases, and 19 bases lay between the germline ends. Germline CDR1 and CDR2: GTSNPN and SVGIG (reference sequence). The CDR3 sequence is 16 residues long. CDR3: CAWSHPGQRGDYGYTF. The CDR3 region has the DNA TGTGCCTGGAGTCATCCTGGACAGCGGGGGGACTATGGCTACACCTTC.

The chain is built from TRBV29-1 and TRBJ2-7, with 10 bases that match TRBD2. Germline loops: CDR1 SQVTM, CDR2 ANQGSEA. V was pared by 0 bases and J by 5 bases, with 4 bases of the junction left unmatched. The length of the CDR3 is 14 residues. CDR3 in DNA: TGCAGCGTTGAAGAGGGGCTAGCGGGAGACGAGCAGTACTTC. Its translation: CSVEEGLAGDEQYF.

Here the CDR3 reads CASSAGLGGQLLKLFF. The CDR3, as DNA: TGTGCCAGCAGCGCGGGGTTGGGAGGGCAACTCTTGAAGCTTTTCTTT. The chain is built from TRBV7-9 and TRBJ1-1; D remains unclear. The V gene's germline CDR1 is SEHNR and CDR2 FQNEAQ (reference sequence). Between the trimmed V and J ends, which lost 5 bases and 13 bases, there was a span of 29 bases. This CDR3 comprises 16 residues.

This clone showed up just once. The rearrangement links TRBV7-9 to TRBJ1-2, with no clear D. CDR1 is SEHNR, CDR2 FQNEAQ, per germline (reference sequence). The CDR3 is 12 residues long. Trimming stripped 5 bases from V and 3 bases from J, with 7 bases between. The DNA for the CDR3 is TGTGCCAGCAGCCGACTCGACTATGGCTACACCTTC. This codes for CASSRLDYGYTF.

The chain carries TRBV5-6 and TRBJ2-7; TRBD2 matches 8 bases. J gave up 5 bases and V 5 bases, and 12 bases lay outside the gene matches. Germline lookup yields CDR1 SGHDT and CDR2 YYEEEE. CDR3 length equals 15 residues. CDR3 sequence (DNA): TGTGCCAGCAGTTCAGATTCCCGGGAGGGCCACGAGCAGTACTTC. It codes for CASSSDSREGHEQYF.

The gene calls are TRBV7-6 and TRBJ2-1, with D possibly being TRBD1 (6 bases). The V gene's germline CDR1 is SGHVS and CDR2 FNYEAQ. The CDR3 is 15 amino acids. Trimming removed 1 base from V and 6 bases from J, with 13 bases in between. The CDR3 reads CASSLVGGQTNEQFF. Written as DNA, the CDR3 is TGTGCCAGCAGCTTAGTTGGGGGCCAGACCAATGAGCAGTTCTTC.

This clone was seen just once. The chain carries TRBV2 and TRBJ2-1; D is undetermined. The V end was cut by 11 bases, the J end by 0 bases, with 14 bases between. The CDR3 length is 14 residues. Germline values: CDR1 SNHLY, CDR2 FYNNEI. The CDR3 DNA sequence: TGTGCCCATGGCGGAAACCCCTCCTACAATGAGCAGTTCTTC. Amino acid sequence: CAHGGNPSYNEQFF. The complete variable domain, with remaining parts taken from reference TRBV2 and TRBJ2-1, reads EPEVTQTPSHQVTQMGQEVILRCVPISNHLYFYWYRQILGQKVEFLVSFYNNEISEKSEIFDDQFSVERPDGSNFTLKIRSTKLEDSAMYFCAHGGNPSYNEQFFGPGTRLTVL.

This clone was observed a handful of times. The rearrangement joins TRBV6-1 to TRBJ1-5, with 7 bases identical to TRBD1. The germline gives CDR1 MNHNS, CDR2 SASEGT. The CDR3 has 13 residues. With V trimmed by 6 bases and J by 7 bases, 6 bases remained unmatched. The CDR3 nucleotides are TGTGCCAGCAGAGCGCCAGGGGGGCAGCCCCAGCATTTT. This translates into CASRAPGGQPQHF.